A selection of T cell receptor beta chains follows, all from one sample in a study of blood T cell repertoires in COVID-19. The repertoire was sequenced with immunoSEQ multiplex PCR; TCRdb's copy has only in-frame clones and lacks some. This sample has over 70,000 clones, with roughly 80% found just once. Material for sequencing was peripheral blood. These receptors were collected from a woman in her 70s with acute or convalescent COVID-19. Both conserved end residues are part of each CDR3. The order of the fields is clone size, D gene, V gene, J gene, CDR3 length, CDR3 DNA, CDR3 protein. A D gene is named only where the DNA matches it firmly. Expanded clones are given a class, and other clones once, few, many or no size at all.

clone size: -
D gene: -
V gene: TRBV19
J gene: TRBJ2-3
CDR3 length: 12
CDR3 DNA: TGTGCCAGTAGTATAGACGGGGATACGCAGTATTTT
CDR3 protein: CASSIDGDTQYF

clone size: -
D gene: -
V gene: TRBV19
J gene: TRBJ2-7
CDR3 length: 11
CDR3 DNA: TGTGCCTCCGGGACACCATTCGAGCAGTACTTC
CDR3 protein: CASGTPFEQYF

clone size: -
D gene: -
V gene: TRBV5-1
J gene: TRBJ1-1
CDR3 length: 16
CDR3 DNA: TGCGCCAGCAGCTTGGCTGTAGCCGGGACTGGAACTGAAGCTTTCTTT
CDR3 protein: CASSLAVAGTGTEAFF

clone size: -
D gene: TRBD1
V gene: TRBV7-2
J gene: TRBJ2-7
CDR3 length: 19
CDR3 DNA: TGTGCCAGCAGCTCGGACAGGGGGAGACTAGCGACCCCCGGGTACGAGCAGTACTTC
CDR3 protein: CASSSDRGRLATPGYEQYF

clone size: -
D gene: -
V gene: TRBV7-2
J gene: TRBJ1-4
CDR3 length: 14
CDR3 DNA: TGTGCCAGCAGCTTAGCGGTCCAGAATGAAAAACTGTTTTTT
CDR3 protein: CASSLAVQNEKLFF

clone size: few
D gene: TRBD1
V gene: TRBV11-2
J gene: TRBJ1-3
CDR3 length: 16
CDR3 DNA: TGTGCCAGCAGCATTACAGGGGTTTCGTTTGGAAACACCATATATTTT
CDR3 protein: CASSITGVSFGNTIYF

clone size: -
D gene: -
V gene: TRBV6-5
J gene: TRBJ2-3
CDR3 length: 15
CDR3 DNA: TGTGCCAGCAGCCTTGACAGGAGTCGCACAGATACGCAGTATTTT
CDR3 protein: CASSLDRSRTDTQYF

clone size: few
D gene: TRBD1
V gene: TRBV5-1
J gene: TRBJ1-4
CDR3 length: 15
CDR3 DNA: TGCGCCAGCGGTACAGGGGCTACAACTAATGAAAAACTGTTTTTT
CDR3 protein: CASGTGATTNEKLFF

clone size: -
D gene: TRBD2
V gene: TRBV4-1
J gene: TRBJ2-1
CDR3 length: 18
CDR3 DNA: TGCGCCAGCAGCCTAATAAGAGCGGGGGGGCCGGAAGTTAATGAGCAGTTCTTC
CDR3 protein: CASSLIRAGGPEVNEQFF

clone size: many
D gene: TRBD1
V gene: TRBV19
J gene: TRBJ2-1
CDR3 length: 20
CDR3 DNA: TGTGCCAGTAGCATACCCCCGGGACAGGGGATCATTTCGTGGAGCAATGAGCAGTTCTTC
CDR3 protein: CASSIPPGQGIISWSNEQFF

clone size: -
D gene: -
V gene: TRBV5-1
J gene: TRBJ1-2
CDR3 length: 14
CDR3 DNA: TGCGCCAGCAGCTTTTACAGGGAAAAGGCCGGCTACACCTTC
CDR3 protein: CASSFYREKAGYTF

clone size: -
D gene: TRBD1
V gene: TRBV29-1
J gene: TRBJ1-1
CDR3 length: 18
CDR3 DNA: TGCAGCGTTGAAGAAAGTGGGCAGGCAGGGGGGATGAACACTGAAGCTTTCTTT
CDR3 protein: CSVEESGQAGGMNTEAFF

clone size: -
D gene: TRBD2
V gene: TRBV7-8
J gene: TRBJ2-2
CDR3 length: 16
CDR3 DNA: TGTGCCAGCAGCTTATCCCTAGCGGTGAACACCGGGGAGCTGTTTTTT
CDR3 protein: CASSLSLAVNTGELFF

clone size: -
D gene: TRBD1
V gene: TRBV24-1
J gene: TRBJ2-1
CDR3 length: 17
CDR3 DNA: TGTGCCACCAGTGATGCCCCGACAGGGACAACCTACAATGAGCAGTTCTTC
CDR3 protein: CATSDAPTGTTYNEQFF

clone size: -
D gene: -
V gene: TRBV1
J gene: TRBJ2-1
CDR3 length: 14
CDR3 DNA: TGCACCAGCAGCCAGCCAGGGCACTTGGGTGAGCAGTTCTTC
CDR3 protein: CTSSQPGHLGEQFF

clone size: -
D gene: -
V gene: TRBV7-3
J gene: TRBJ2-2
CDR3 length: 12
CDR3 DNA: TGTGCCAGCAGCTTCCCCTTCGGGGAGCTGTTTTTT
CDR3 protein: CASSFPFGELFF

clone size: -
D gene: TRBD2
V gene: TRBV10-3
J gene: TRBJ2-1
CDR3 length: 18
CDR3 DNA: TGTGCCATCACCCCAAACCCCCAACTAGCGGGGGCCGTTAATGAGCAGTTCTTC
CDR3 protein: CAITPNPQLAGAVNEQFF

clone size: -
D gene: -
V gene: TRBV19
J gene: TRBJ2-2
CDR3 length: 16
CDR3 DNA: TGTGCCAGTAGTATGCTCGGCGGGCCGGGCACCGGGGAGCTGTTTTTT
CDR3 protein: CASSMLGGPGTGELFF